The 31 T cell receptor beta chains listed next were all sequenced from one sample in a study of T cells in Graves' hyperthyroidism and ophthalmopathy. From RNA transcripts, TCR beta CDR3 regions were amplified. A first-round RT-PCR of the TCR CDR3 used the HTBI primer set. TCRdb recomputed calls from the multiplex PCR reads with MiXCR, one row per CDR3 protein. The sample includes hundreds of thousands of distinct CDR3 sequences, roughly a third seen only once; the top ten take around 30%. The specimen sequenced was blood. The receptor source for this set is a woman between 40 and 55 years old with Graves' hyperthyroidism.

This clonotype was found many times. V gene TRBV6-6 combines with J gene TRBJ1-6; 8 positions match TRBD1. CDR1 and CDR2 from the germline V gene are MNHNY and SVGAGI (reference sequence). V gave up 6 bases and J gave up 6 bases; unmatched junction bases: 7. There are 15 residues in the CDR3. The CDR3 loop is CASSQDRVINSPLHF. CDR3 nucleotide sequence: TGTGCCAGCAGCCAGGACAGGGTGATTAATTCACCCCTCCACTTT.

This chain links TRBV20-1 with TRBJ2-1, with a tentative D call TRBD2 (5 bases). This CDR3 contains 15 residues. Germline CDR1 is DFQATT and CDR2 is SNEGSKA (reference sequence). Trimming pared 3 bases from V and 6 bases from J, leaving 18 bases between. The DNA for the CDR3 is TGCAGTGCTAGTCTATGGACTCAACCCGGCAATGAGCAGTTCTTC. This sequence encodes CSASLWTQPGNEQFF.

This clonotype showed up many times. V and J are TRBV6-6 and TRBJ2-7; D might be TRBD1 (6 bases). This CDR3 is 14 amino acids long. Trimming left V 4 bases short and J 3 bases short, with 13 bases between. CDR1 is MNHNY, CDR2 SVGAGI, per germline (reference sequence). The CDR3 region has the DNA TGTGCCAGCAGTTGGGACACCGGGTACTACGAGCAGTACTTC. It is translated as CASSWDTGYYEQYF.

This chain links TRBV7-2 with TRBJ2-3; D may be TRBD2 (6 bases). Germline CDR1 and CDR2: SGHTA and FQGNSA. This CDR3 comprises 13 residues. Trimming removed 3 bases at V and 6 bases at J, with 10 bases between. The CDR3 loop is CASSLTRLDTQYF. The CDR3 DNA reads as TGTGCCAGCAGCTTGACTAGATTGGATACGCAGTATTTT.

The table lists this clonotype with a few counts. The genes are TRBV25-1 and TRBJ2-7; D is unclear. V gave up 6 bases and J gave up 5 bases, with 11 bases separating them. CDR1 is MGHDK, CDR2 SYGVNS, per germline. The CDR3 is made up of 12 amino acids. In DNA form, the CDR3 reads TGTGCCAGCAGCCAAGAGGTCAACGAGCAGTACTTC. Residues: CASSQEVNEQYF.

This clonotype was seen only a few times. This chain uses TRBV18 with TRBJ2-5; unclear D gene. This CDR3 is 14 amino acids long. The germline V gene has CDR1 KGHSH and CDR2 LQKENI. V gave up 1 base and J gave up 4 bases, with 10 bases separating them. The CDR3 sequence: CASSPQGSGETQYF. CDR3 DNA sequence: TGTGCCAGCTCACCACAGGGCTCGGGAGAGACCCAGTACTTC.

The chain employs TRBV10-3 and TRBJ2-7; 11 positions agree with TRBD1. Germline trimming cut 5 bases from V and 9 bases from J; bases unmatched to any gene: 21. CDR1 and CDR2 (germline): ENHRY, SYGVKD. The CDR3 spans 18 residues. The CDR3 DNA is TGTGCCATCAGTTTAAGGCCTCCGGGACAGGGGGGTACCTTCGCGCAGTACTTC. It translates to CAISLRPPGQGGTFAQYF.

The V and J genes are TRBV7-8 and TRBJ2-7, with TRBD1 matching 7 bases. This CDR3 spans 14 amino acids. The germline CDR1 and CDR2 sequences are SGHVS and FQNEAQ. V was pared by 4 bases and J by 6 bases, with 9 bases of the junction left unmatched. The chain's CDR3 is CASSSQTGNGEQYF. CDR3 in DNA: TGTGCCAGCAGCTCACAGACAGGGAATGGCGAGCAGTACTTC.

The chain carries TRBV10-3 and TRBJ2-6; 8 nucleotides match TRBD1. The CDR3 sequence is 19 residues long. After removal of 2 bases from V and 0 bases from J, the junction contained 9 bases not matched to a gene. Germline V gives CDR1 ENHRY, CDR2 SYGVKD. Written as DNA, the CDR3 is TGTGCCATCAGTGAGAAAGTGGACAGGGCTTTCTCTGGGGCCAACGTCCTGACTTTC. Its protein product is CAISEKVDRAFSGANVLTF.

The chain is built from TRBV7-9 and TRBJ1-4, with D perhaps matching TRBD1 (5 bases). V was shortened by 5 bases and J by 3 bases, with 19 bases between the two germline ends. This CDR3 comprises 17 residues. Germline CDR1 SEHNR, CDR2 FQNEAQ (reference sequence). CDR3 sequence: CASSQDLSGPANEKLFF. In DNA form, the CDR3 reads TGTGCCAGCAGCCAAGATCTTTCAGGGCCGGCTAATGAAAAACTGTTTTTT.

Regarding this clonotype: This clone may be a read error of a much larger clone one base away. The chain uses TRBV29-1 and TRBJ2-5; a possible D gene is TRBD1 (6 bases). Trimming took off 8 bases at V and 2 bases at J, with 21 bases between the two ends. Germline CDR1 is SQVTM and CDR2 is ANQGSEA. The CDR3 extends over 15 amino acids. CDR3 DNA sequence: TGCAGCTCGAAAGGGGAGATGAGGGGGCAAGAGACCCAGTACTTC. Its protein is CSSKGEMRGQETQYF. Full variable domain (remainder filled in from reference TRBV29-1 and TRBJ2-5): SAVISQKPSRDICQRGTSLTIQCQVDSQVTMMFWYRQQPGQSLTLIATANQGSEATYESGFVIDKFPISRPNLTFSTLTVSNMSPEDSSIYLCSSKGEMRGQETQYFGPGTRLLVL.

As concerns this clonotype: One end of the junction fails to match germline, which may point to a read error. The chain recombines TRBV2 with TRBJ2-7; perhaps D is TRBD1 or TRBD2 (5 bases each). CDR3 length equals 13 residues. Germline assignment: CDR1 SNHLY and CDR2 FYNNEI. In nucleotides, the CDR3 is TGTGTCAGCAGCCCGGGACGTTTCTACGAGCAGTACTTC. The encoded protein is CVSSPGRFYEQYF. The full variable domain, with the rest looked up from reference TRBV2 and TRBJ2-7, is EPEVTQTPSHQVTQMGQEVILRCVPISNHLYFYWYRQILGQKVEFLVSFYNNEISEKSEIFDDQFSVERPDGSNFTLKIRSTKLEDSAMYFCVSSPGRFYEQYFGPGTRLTVT.

With respect to this clonotype: It may be a read error: a sequence one base away is much more abundant. V is TRBV9 and J is TRBJ2-7; 8 bases align to TRBD2. Per the germline V gene, CDR1 is SGDLS and CDR2 is YYNGEE. CDR3 length equals 18 residues. J was trimmed by 5 bases and V by 0 bases; bases with no gene match: 16. The CDR3 loop is CASSVGVTSGNTPHEQYF. Written as DNA, the CDR3 is TGTGCCAGCAGCGTAGGGGTAACTAGCGGAAATACGCCCCACGAGCAGTACTTC.

The genes are TRBV10-3 and TRBJ2-7; D not resolved. The end of the DNA is better explained by TRBJ2-1, so the J call may be wrong. CDR3 length: 13 amino acids. The germline gives CDR1 ENHRY, CDR2 SYGVKD. The CDR3 spells CAISVEEKDEQFF. The CDR3, as DNA: TGTGCCATCAGTGTCGAGGAGAAAGATGAGCAGTTCTTC.

For this clonotype: A read error may produce the germline difference seen at one junction end. J is TRBJ1-2 and V is TRBV10-2, with no clear D. The CDR3 consists of 13 residues. CDR1 WSHSY and CDR2 SAAADI come from the germline V gene. Here the CDR3 reads CASSPGSNGGYTF. The CDR3, as DNA: TGTGCCAGCTCACCAGGTTCCAACGGAGGCTACACCTTC.

For this clonotype: The junction shows a germline mismatch at one end, possibly a read error. This chain joins TRBV10-3 and TRBJ1-4, with D perhaps matching TRBD1 (5 bases). The CDR3 totals 16 residues. Germline V gene data show CDR1 as ENHRY and CDR2 as SYGVKD. CDR3 protein: CASSNARVGSNEKLFF. As DNA, the CDR3 is TGTGCCAGCAGTAACGCCAGGGTTGGCTCTAATGAAAAACTGTTTTTT.

Many counts were recorded for this clonotype. The chain links TRBV7-8 to TRBJ1-1; possibly TRBD1 for D (5 bases). The germline gives CDR1 SGHVS, CDR2 FQNEAQ. V was clipped by 3 bases and J by 4 bases, with 9 bases between them. The CDR3 is 13 amino acids. CDR3 protein: CASSFLGGTEAFF. In DNA, the CDR3 is TGTGCCAGCAGCTTTTTGGGGGGCACTGAAGCTTTCTTT.

Concerning this clonotype: Its ends do not fully match the called genes, so a read error is possible. The V gene is TRBV19, the J gene TRBJ1-4; D remains unclear. CDR3 size: 14 residues. Germline V lookup: CDR1 LNHDA, CDR2 SQIVND (reference sequence). The CDR3 is CASSIGRLNEKLFF. CDR3 coding DNA: TGTGCCAGTAGCATAGGACGGCTTAATGAAAAACTGTTTTTT.

This clonotype was observed at least ten times. The chain is built from TRBV9 and TRBJ2-7; 7 bases map to TRBD2. This CDR3 region has 14 residues. Germline CDR1 reads SGDLS; CDR2 reads YYNGEE. V lost 3 bases, J lost 3 bases, and 6 bases stayed unmatched. CDR3 sequence (DNA): TGTGCCAGCAGCGCTAGCGGAGCCCACTACGAGCAGTACTTC. Its protein product is CASSASGAHYEQYF.

The J gene is TRBJ1-3, the V gene TRBV6-5; 8 bases align to TRBD1. CDR3 size: 15 residues. Germline V gene lookup returns CDR1 MNHEY and CDR2 SVGAGI. V shed 5 bases and J 0 bases; nucleotides not matched to a gene: 3. The CDR3 is CASSRGQASGNTIYF. CDR3 bases: TGTGCCAGCAGTAGGGGACAGGCCTCTGGAAACACCATATATTTT.

This clonotype appeared many times. V usage is TRBV24-1 and J usage is TRBJ1-5; D is undetermined. CDR1 and CDR2 (germline): KGHDR, SFDVKD. CDR3 length: 14 residues. Trimming took off 4 bases at V and 7 bases at J, with 13 bases between the two ends. DNA for the CDR3: TGTGCCACCAGTGACAGCACTTATGGACAGCCCCAGCATTTT. Its protein product is CATSDSTYGQPQHF.

With respect to this clonotype: Given a much more abundant clone one base away, this may be a read error. This chain joins TRBV29-1 and TRBJ2-7, with a weak D call TRBD1 (5 bases). Germline CDR1 reads SQVTM; CDR2 reads ANQGSEA. This CDR3 has 16 amino acids. V lost 2 bases and J 0 bases, leaving 17 bases between the germline ends. The CDR3 region is CSVETAGRRSSYEQYF. CDR3 in DNA: TGCAGCGTTGAAACCGCAGGGCGGAGAAGCTCCTACGAGCAGTACTTC.

As to this clonotype: This is likely a read error, given that the CDR3 carries no conserved phenylalanine or tryptophan at its end. The chain uses TRBV12-3 or TRBV12-4 and TRBJ1-2; 9 nucleotides align to TRBD1. J lost 4 bases, V lost 5 bases, and 5 bases had no gene match. CDR3 length equals 14 residues. CDR3 in amino acids: CASSPGTGTYGYTL. CDR3 DNA: TGTGCCAGCAGTCCGGGGACAGGGACCTATGGCTACACCCTC.

This chain links TRBV20-1 with TRBJ2-7, with 10 bases matching TRBD2. V shed 6 bases and J 0 bases; nucleotides not matched to a gene: 11. The CDR3 covers 16 residues. Germline V gene lookup returns CDR1 DFQATT and CDR2 SNEGSKA (reference sequence). The CDR3 loop is CSAPSSSGSISYEQYF. As DNA, the CDR3 is TGCAGTGCGCCAAGCTCTAGCGGGAGTATCTCCTACGAGCAGTACTTC.

This clonotype was seen at least ten times. Written as DNA, the CDR3 is TGTGCCATCAGTGAGGCGACGAGTGGGACCACTGAAGCTTTCTTT. It codes for CAISEATSGTTEAFF. The rearrangement joins TRBV10-3 to TRBJ1-1, with TRBD1 as a possible D gene (5 bases). The V gene's germline CDR1 is ENHRY and CDR2 SYGVKD. The CDR3 totals 15 residues. V was clipped by 2 bases and J by 4 bases, with 14 bases between them.

This clonotype came up a few times. V and J are TRBV12-3 or TRBV12-4 and TRBJ1-2, with D possibly matching TRBD1 (5 bases). V dropped 6 bases and J dropped 4 bases, with 15 bases sitting between them. CDR3 length: 14 residues. The CDR3 sequence: CASSQKGAPYGYTF. The DNA of the CDR3 is TGTGCCAGCAGCCAGAAAGGGGCCCCCTATGGCTACACCTTC.

On this clonotype: Being one base from a much bigger clone, this may be a read error. The CDR3 does not end in the conserved phenylalanine or tryptophan, so this is likely a read error. This sequence joins TRBV10-3 and TRBJ2-5; D might be TRBD2 (6 bases). Trimming stripped 6 bases from V and 1 base from J, with 12 bases between. Germline-derived CDR1 and CDR2 are ENHRY and SYGVKD. The CDR3 spans 14 residues. The CDR3 loop is CAIREAGPQETQYL. The CDR3 DNA sequence: TGTGCCATCAGGGAGGCGGGGCCCCAAGAGACCCAGTACCTC.

This clonotype has more than one count but fewer than ten. This sequence joins TRBV12-3 or TRBV12-4 and TRBJ2-7, with a weak D call TRBD2 (5 bases). Trimming took off 3 bases at V and 3 bases at J, with 12 bases between the two ends. The CDR3 totals 14 residues. CDR3 region: CASSFFGRGYEQYF. DNA for the CDR3: TGTGCCAGCAGTTTTTTTGGACGGGGCTACGAGCAGTACTTC.

Many counts were recorded for this clonotype. The chain couples TRBV9 to TRBJ1-1; D unresolved. The CDR3 is 12 amino acids. Germline V gene data show CDR1 as SGDLS and CDR2 as YYNGEE. V dropped 2 bases and J dropped 8 bases, with 10 bases sitting between them. DNA for the CDR3: TGTGCCAGCAGCGTTGGTAGCGGGGAAGCTTTCTTT. Its protein is CASSVGSGEAFF.

This clonotype was counted at least ten times. CDR3 residues: CAISESISSSYEQYF. The CDR3 DNA reads TGTGCCATCAGTGAGTCGATCTCTAGCTCCTACGAGCAGTACTTC. The chain joins TRBV10-3 to TRBJ2-7, with no clear D. Deletions cut 0 bases from V and 0 bases from J, with 9 bases between. Germline-derived CDR1 and CDR2 are ENHRY and SYGVKD. The CDR3 runs 15 residues.

This chain uses TRBV4-3 with TRBJ1-1; TRBD1 matches at 7 bases. Germline trimming cut 0 bases from V and 3 bases from J; bases unmatched to any gene: 7. The CDR3 has 16 amino acids. CDR1 is LGHNA and CDR2 is YSLEER in the germline V gene. Written as DNA, the CDR3 is TGCGCCAGCAGCCAAGATAAAACAGGGGCCCACACTGAAGCTTTCTTT. Protein: CASSQDKTGAHTEAFF.